A single sample gave rise to the 22 T cell receptor beta chains below, sequenced in a study of T cell repertoires in cytomegalovirus infection. TCRdb re-derived calls from the reads in MiXCR, one entry per CDR3 protein. The sample includes under 500,000 distinct CDR3 sequences, approximately 46% seen only once; the top ten take about two fifths. Their cognate antigens are unknown. The starting material was cultured PBMCs, obtained from culture after CMV antigen stimulation. All receptors come from a human donor in good health (CMV status not recorded). Some clones in this sample may be carry-over from other donors' samples.

This chain's CDR3 is CASSPAYPKNIQYF. The CDR3 nucleotides read TGTGCCAGCAGCCCCGCCTATCCCAAAAACATTCAGTACTTC. This sequence joins TRBV28 and TRBJ2-4; D not resolved. The CDR3 has 14 amino acids. Trimming removed 6 bases from V and 2 bases from J, with 11 bases in between. The germline CDR1 and CDR2 sequences are MDHEN and SYDVKM.

This chain connects TRBV5-1 to TRBJ2-3; 10 nucleotides match TRBD2. Per germline, CDR1 SGHRS and CDR2 YFSETQ. V shed 1 base, J shed 3 bases, and the junction held 2 bases outside the gene matches. This CDR3 has 15 amino acids. The CDR3 nucleotides are TGCGCCAGCAGCTTGACTAGCGGGGCTACAGATACGCAGTATTTT. As protein: CASSLTSGATDTQYF.

The CDR3 bases are TGTGCCAGTAGTATATCCCAACCCCGGGGCAATGAGCAGTTCTTC. Translating it yields CASSISQPRGNEQFF. The chain combines TRBV19 with TRBJ2-1, with D possibly matching TRBD2 (5 bases). This CDR3 has 15 amino acids. CDR1 and CDR2 (germline): LNHDA, SQIVND (reference sequence). Trimming shortened V by 2 bases and J by 6 bases, and 14 bases separated the two germline ends.

This chain joins TRBV29-1 and TRBJ2-7; TRBD2 matches 8 bases. V lost 3 bases, J lost 2 bases, and 3 bases stayed unmatched. CDR1 is SQVTM and CDR2 is ANQGSEA in the germline V gene. This CDR3 contains 13 residues. CDR3 residues: CSVDSGGTYEQYF. The CDR3 DNA is TGCAGCGTTGATTCGGGGGGGACCTACGAGCAGTACTTC.

This clonotype was seen many times. The chain joins TRBV7-6 to TRBJ2-1; D unclear. Germline CDR1 reads SGHVS; CDR2 reads FNYEAQ. This CDR3 is built from 16 residues. The V end was cut by 1 base, the J end by 10 bases, with 20 bases between. CDR3 nucleotide sequence: TGTGCCAGCAGCTTAGGTATTGGAAACCCTACAATAGAGCAGTTCTTC. It yields the protein CASSLGIGNPTIEQFF.

The chain is built from TRBV19 and TRBJ1-5; perhaps TRBD1 as D (6 bases). Germline assignment: CDR1 LNHDA and CDR2 SQIVND (reference sequence). The CDR3 contains 15 residues. V was trimmed by 5 bases and J by 7 bases, leaving 18 bases between them. Here the CDR3 reads CASSSTGFGRQPQHF. DNA for the CDR3: TGTGCCAGTAGTTCTACAGGGTTTGGGCGGCAGCCCCAGCATTTT.

This clonotype showed up just a few times. V is TRBV7-2 and J is TRBJ2-7; 10 nucleotides line up with TRBD2. The CDR3 spans 15 residues. CDR1 and CDR2 (germline): SGHTA, FQGNSA. The V and J ends lost 2 bases and 5 bases, in that order; junction bases with no gene match: 6. The CDR3 DNA is TGTGCCAGCAGCTTAAGGTCTAGCGGGAGCGACGAGCAGTACTTC. Protein product: CASSLRSSGSDEQYF. The complete variable domain, with remaining parts taken from reference TRBV7-2 and TRBJ2-7, reads GAGVSQSPSNKVTEKGKDVELRCDPISGHTALYWYRQSLGQGLEFLIYFQGNSAPDKSGLPSDRFSAERTGGSVSTLTIQRTQQEDSAVYLCASSLRSSGSDEQYFGPGTRLTVT.

This clonotype has only a few counts. This sequence joins TRBV7-9 and TRBJ2-1; 15 nucleotides line up with TRBD2. The V gene end was trimmed by 4 bases and the J gene end by 10 bases; junction bases not matched to a gene: 5. This CDR3 is 15 amino acids long. Germline CDR1 reads SEHNR; CDR2 reads FQNEAQ (reference sequence). Here the CDR3 reads CASSYPGLAGGEQFF. CDR3 coding DNA: TGTGCCAGCAGCTACCCGGGACTAGCGGGAGGCGAGCAGTTCTTC.

A remark on this clonotype: The junction departs from germline at one end; a sequencing error may be responsible. V usage is TRBV12-3 or TRBV12-4 and J usage is TRBJ1-5; the D is unclear. The CDR3 consists of 13 residues. The CDR3 DNA follows: TGTGCCAGCAGCCGGGAGTACGGTCAGCACCAGCATTTT. This codes for CASSREYGQHQHF.

This sequence joins TRBV7-2 and TRBJ1-6; D gene uncertain. The CDR3 has 13 residues. V was pared by 1 base and J by 10 bases, with 8 bases between. Germline V gene lookup returns CDR1 SGHTA and CDR2 FQGNSA. The CDR3 sequence: CASSLDSPSPLHF. The CDR3 DNA reads TGTGCCAGCAGCTTAGACTCGCCCTCACCCCTCCACTTT.

This clonotype came up a few times. V gene TRBV12-3 or TRBV12-4 combines with J gene TRBJ2-1; D assignment may be TRBD1 or TRBD2 (5 bases each). The CDR3 has 13 amino acids. Trimming removed 5 bases from V and 12 bases from J, with 17 bases in between. In nucleotides, the CDR3 is TGTGCCAGCAGTCCTGGGACCTCCCGAGGGCAGTTCTTC. Protein: CASSPGTSRGQFF.

This clonotype was counted a few times. The V and J genes are TRBV6-1 and TRBJ1-6, with 7 bases aligning to TRBD1. The CDR3 covers 14 residues. CDR1 and CDR2 (germline): MNHNS, SASEGT. The V gene end was trimmed by 7 bases and the J gene end by 7 bases; junction bases not matched to a gene: 7. The CDR3 coding sequence is TGTGCCAGCAACCCGACAGGGCCGAATTCACCCCTCCACTTT. It is translated as CASNPTGPNSPLHF.

In its sample, this clonotype was seen many times. This chain links TRBV7-6 with TRBJ2-7; TRBD2 aligns across 7 bases. Trimming removed 1 base from V and 6 bases from J; junction bases left unmatched: 9. The CDR3 sequence is 15 residues long. Per the germline V gene, CDR1 is SGHVS and CDR2 is FNYEAQ. CDR3: CASSLVGLAASEQYF. CDR3 coding DNA: TGTGCCAGCAGCTTAGTAGGTCTAGCGGCCAGCGAGCAGTACTTC. The entire variable domain, with the rest obtained from reference TRBV7-6 and TRBJ2-7, is as follows: GAGVSQSPRYKVTKRGQDVALRCDPISGHVSLYWYRQALGQGPEFLTYFNYEAQQDKSGLPNDRFSAERPEGSISTLTIQRTEQRDSAMYRCASSLVGLAASEQYFGPGTRLTVT.

The chain uses TRBV28 and TRBJ1-1; D remains ambiguous. V was shortened by 5 bases and J by 3 bases, with 10 bases between the two germline ends. Per the germline V gene, CDR1 is MDHEN and CDR2 is SYDVKM. This CDR3 is built from 13 residues. CDR3 sequence reads: CASSTPRYTEAFF. In nucleotides, the CDR3 is TGTGCCAGCAGTACTCCGCGGTACACTGAAGCTTTCTTT.

This clonotype was found a few times. V gene TRBV7-2 combines with J gene TRBJ2-7; 10 nucleotides match TRBD1. The V and J ends lost 3 bases and 3 bases, in that order; junction bases with no gene match: 5. The CDR3 sequence is 15 residues long. CDR1 is SGHTA and CDR2 is FQGNSA in the germline V gene. CDR3 in DNA: TGTGCCAGCAGCTTCCAGGGGACAGGGGTCTACGAGCAGTACTTC. Amino acid sequence: CASSFQGTGVYEQYF.

The rearrangement uses TRBV7-9 and TRBJ2-4; D may correspond to TRBD1 or TRBD2 (7 bases each). The CDR3 runs to 14 residues. Trimming took off 5 bases at V and 4 bases at J, with 12 bases between the two ends. Germline CDR1 reads SEHNR; CDR2 reads FQNEAQ (reference sequence). The CDR3 sequence: CASSTQGGKNIQYF. The CDR3 DNA sequence: TGTGCCAGCAGCACCCAGGGGGGGAAAAACATTCAGTACTTC.

The CDR3 sequence: CASSLQLSGANVLTF. The CDR3 DNA is TGTGCCAGCAGCCTACAGCTTTCTGGGGCCAACGTCCTGACTTTC. The chain has TRBV5-6 and TRBJ2-6; D unresolved. V was cut by 4 bases and J by 1 base, with 9 bases left in between. From germline, CDR1 is SGHDT and CDR2 YYEEEE. There are 15 residues in the CDR3.

This clonotype was detected only a few times. V usage is TRBV7-7 and J usage is TRBJ2-7, with D hard to call. Germline-derived CDR1 and CDR2 are SSHAT and FNYEAQ (reference sequence). The CDR3 totals 15 residues. Trimming took off 3 bases at V and 3 bases at J, with 15 bases between the two ends. DNA of the CDR3: TGTGCCAGCAGCTTTTCCCGAGAGCGTATCTACGAGCAGTACTTC. Translating gives CASSFSRERIYEQYF. Variable domain in full (rest from reference TRBV7-7 and TRBJ2-7): GAGVSQSPRYKVTKRGQDVTLRCDPISSHATLYWYQQALGQGPEFLTYFNYEAQPDKSGLPSDRFSAERPEGSISTLTIQRTEQRDSAMYRCASSFSRERIYEQYFGPGTRLTVT.

The chain has TRBV29-1 and TRBJ2-5, with D possibly TRBD2 on 5 matching bases. The V end lost 6 bases, the J end lost 0 bases, and 8 bases lay between the germline ends. CDR3 length equals 12 residues. Germline lookup yields CDR1 SQVTM and CDR2 ANQGSEA. The CDR3 region is CSVAEYQETQYF. The CDR3 region has the DNA TGCAGCGTAGCGGAGTACCAAGAGACCCAGTACTTC.

This chain links TRBV7-8 with TRBJ2-6, with 7 nucleotides matching TRBD2. V was pared by 4 bases and J by 0 bases, with 9 bases of the junction left unmatched. Germline V gene data show CDR1 as SGHVS and CDR2 as FQNEAQ. This CDR3 spans 18 amino acids. The CDR3 loop is CASSSPGGGTSGANVLTF. CDR3 DNA: TGTGCCAGCAGCTCGCCTGGGGGGGGGACCTCTGGGGCCAACGTCCTGACTTTC.

This clonotype was counted a few times. The chain carries TRBV6-2 or TRBV6-3 and TRBJ2-7; tentative D call: TRBD1 (6 bases). CDR1 MNHEY and CDR2 SVGEGT come from the germline V gene. The CDR3 loop spans 13 amino acids. V lost 6 bases, J lost 9 bases, and 18 bases lay in between. CDR3 DNA sequence: TGTGCCAGCAGCCGGGACACCCTACGAGCGCAGTACTTC. Protein: CASSRDTLRAQYF.

V gene TRBV3-1 combines with J gene TRBJ2-3; D is possibly TRBD2 (5 bases). CDR1 and CDR2 from the germline V gene are LGHDT and YNNKEL (reference sequence). This CDR3 has 15 residues. Trimming removed 2 bases at V and 3 bases at J, with 12 bases between. CDR3 loop: CASSQTRQVTDTQYF. CDR3 DNA sequence: TGTGCCAGCAGCCAAACTAGACAAGTAACAGATACGCAGTATTTT.